The clone carrying this T cell receptor (beta chain) was detected ten times or more. Its matching antigen is unknown. These data come from a study of T cell repertoires in cytomegalovirus infection. Study in general: Based on public TCR beta signatures, there were indications of CMV infection and of a matching HLA type.

Study outcomes and limitations: Dominating the ex vivo response were TCR beta clonotypes that were CMV-specific and HLA-C-restricted.

TCRdb re-derived calls from the reads in MiXCR, one entry per CDR3 protein. The sample yields 490,000 or so distinct CDR3 sequences, approximately 10% seen once. The TCR originated in a human donor in good health (CMV status not recorded). Some clones in this sample may be carry-over from other donors' samples. Sequences were obtained from PBMCs.

CDR3 in amino acids: CSVTRDRTGYNEQFF. CDR3 sequence (DNA): TGCAGCGTTACAAGGGACCGTACGGGGTACAATGAGCAGTTCTTC. The chain employs TRBV29-1 and TRBJ2-1; D might be TRBD1 or TRBD2, each matching 5 bases. The CDR3 contains 15 residues. Germline loops: CDR1 SQVTM, CDR2 ANQGSEA. Trimming shortened V by 5 bases and J by 4 bases, and 18 bases separated the two germline ends.